These 22 T cell receptor beta chains were sequenced from one sample in a study of T cells in localized non-small cell lung cancer (dated by TCRdb to about 2020). The library was built by means of the immunoSEQ multiplex PCR assay. What TCRdb holds here is the immuneACCESS table cut down to in-frame rearrangements. Part of the clones is not present; checked against another copy, under half of the missing clones reflect an unresolved V gene, and the others are unexplained. In this sample the table shows around 40,000 clones, about 90% of which occur a single time. Approximately 6.6% of the sample lies in the top ten. Sequencing used peripheral blood, obtained before any cancer treatment. The receptors shown here come from a man aged 35 to 70 with stage I lung adenocarcinoma.

This chain uses TRBV7-2 with TRBJ2-7; D is undetermined. V shed 3 bases and J shed 4 bases, with 13 bases lying between them. The germline gives CDR1 SGHTA, CDR2 FQGNSA. CDR3 length: 14 residues. DNA of the CDR3: TGTGCCAGCAGCTTGCTTCGCGCCGGGTACGAGCAGTACTTC. Translated: CASSLLRAGYEQYF.

This chain joins TRBV9 and TRBJ2-3, with TRBD2 matching 8 bases. CDR1 is SGDLS and CDR2 is YYNGEE in the germline V gene. This CDR3 has 14 residues. Losses at the gene ends were 4 bases for V and 4 bases for J; bases not matched to a gene: 5. CDR3 nucleotide sequence: TGTGCCAGCAGCCCCAGCGGGAGATCAGATACGCAGTATTTT. Protein sequence: CASSPSGRSDTQYF. Combining the CDR3 with reference TRBV9 and TRBJ2-3 gives the whole variable domain DSGVTQTPKHLITATGQRVTLRCSPRSGDLSVYWYQQSLDQGLQFLIQYYNGEERAKGNILERFSAQQFPDLHSELNLSSLELGDSALYFCASSPSGRSDTQYFGPGTRLTVL.

The J gene is TRBJ1-4, the V gene TRBV19; tentative D call: TRBD1 (6 bases). The V gene's germline CDR1 is LNHDA and CDR2 SQIVND (reference sequence). Trimming left V 3 bases short and J 5 bases short, with 13 bases between. The CDR3 loop spans 15 amino acids. CDR3 region: CASSIFGGQNEKLFF. The CDR3 DNA follows: TGTGCCAGTAGTATTTTCGGGGGGCAAAATGAAAAACTGTTTTTT.

The chain is built from TRBV5-1 and TRBJ2-3; tentative D call: TRBD2 (7 bases). Trimming removed 0 bases at V and 2 bases at J, with 13 bases between. CDR1 SGHRS and CDR2 YFSETQ come from the germline V gene. CDR3 length: 16 residues. CDR3 sequence: CASSLEGDYSTDTQYF. In DNA, the CDR3 is TGCGCCAGCAGCTTGGAGGGGGACTATTCCACAGATACGCAGTATTTT.

This chain uses TRBV9 with TRBJ1-3; D may be TRBD1 (5 bases). The CDR3 sequence is 15 residues long. The ends were cut back, 7 bases at V and 0 bases at J, with 14 bases in the middle. The germline V gene has CDR1 SGDLS and CDR2 YYNGEE. CDR3 residues: CASSQQVFSGNTIYF. Here the CDR3 DNA reads TGTGCCAGCTCCCAACAGGTTTTCTCTGGAAACACCATATATTTT.

This rearrangement joins TRBV10-3 to TRBJ1-2; 10 bases agree with TRBD1. Germline trimming cut 4 bases from V and 6 bases from J; bases unmatched to any gene: 11. Germline CDR1 and CDR2: ENHRY and SYGVKD. The CDR3 is 16 residues long. The CDR3, as DNA: TGTGCCATCAGTGCGGGGACAGGGGAAGGCTATGATGGCTACACCTTC. It specifies CAISAGTGEGYDGYTF.

V usage is TRBV6-5 and J usage is TRBJ2-7; no clear D gene. Trimming cost V 10 bases and J 0 bases, with 16 bases left between them. The germline gives CDR1 MNHEY, CDR2 SVGAGI. This CDR3 is built from 14 residues. The CDR3 DNA sequence: TGTGCCACCCGTGGGTTGGGCAGCTCCTACGAGCAGTACTTC. Translation gives CATRGLGSSYEQYF.

This clone showed up just once. The rearrangement uses TRBV18 and TRBJ2-2, with D maybe TRBD2 (6 bases). Per germline, CDR1 KGHSH and CDR2 LQKENI. The germline V and J ends were trimmed by 2 bases and 5 bases, with 18 bases remaining between them. CDR3 length equals 17 residues. The CDR3 DNA sequence: TGTGCCAGCTCACCAGAAAGCGTACTAGCCTGGACCGGGGAGCTGTTTTTT. The encoded protein is CASSPESVLAWTGELFF.

In regard to this clone: Other DNA sequences in the same sample also yield this CDR3. The chain employs TRBV7-8 and TRBJ2-7; 10 bases are a match to TRBD2. Germline values: CDR1 SGHVS, CDR2 FQNEAQ. The CDR3 runs 15 residues. V dropped 1 base and J dropped 2; count of bases not matched to a gene: 2. This CDR3 reads CASSLGAGGPYEQYF. CDR3 bases: TGTGCCAGCAGCTTAGGAGCGGGAGGGCCCTACGAGCAGTACTTC.

V and J are TRBV4-3 and TRBJ2-7, with 8 bases that match TRBD2. CDR3 length equals 14 residues. Trimming removed 3 bases from V and 0 bases from J; junction bases left unmatched: 1. Looked up from germline, CDR1 is LGHNA and CDR2 is YSLEER. The CDR3 DNA reads as TGCGCCAGCAGCCAGACTAGCGCCTCCTACGAGCAGTACTTC. This codes for CASSQTSASYEQYF.

The chain recombines TRBV9 with TRBJ2-3, with a tentative D call TRBD2 (6 bases). This CDR3 has 17 residues. Trimming stripped 0 bases from V and 0 bases from J, with 14 bases between. Per the germline V gene, CDR1 is SGDLS and CDR2 is YYNGEE. The CDR3 here is CASSVALTSSSTDTQYF. Written as DNA, the CDR3 is TGTGCCAGCAGCGTAGCCCTGACTAGTTCTAGCACAGATACGCAGTATTTT.

The chain joins TRBV6-1 to TRBJ1-2; D is ambiguous. In germline, CDR1 is MNHNS, CDR2 SASEGT. V lost 6 bases and J lost 1, with 15 bases in between. This CDR3 spans 15 amino acids. The DNA of the CDR3 is TGTGCCAGCAGCGGAACAGCGCGGATTAACTATGGCTACACCTTC. The encoded protein is CASSGTARINYGYTF.

The chain employs TRBV15 and TRBJ1-4, with D tentatively TRBD1 (6 bases). CDR3 size: 16 residues. Germline V gene data show CDR1 as LNHNV and CDR2 as YYDKDF (reference sequence). V was shortened by 1 base and J by 7 bases, with 16 bases between the two germline ends. For the CDR3, the DNA is TGTGCCACCAGCAGAGGCCCTGGACAGAGGATTGAAAAACTGTTTTTT. Translation gives CATSRGPGQRIEKLFF.

The chain combines TRBV6-1 with TRBJ1-4; 7 bases line up with TRBD1. Germline trimming cut 6 bases from V and 8 bases from J; bases unmatched to any gene: 9. The CDR3 has 14 residues. Germline V gene sequence: CDR1 MNHNS, CDR2 SASEGT. CDR3 nucleotides: TGTGCCAGCAGCGACAGGGTAATCGGGGAAAAACTGTTTTTT. This gives the protein CASSDRVIGEKLFF.

In regard to this clone: One end of the junction is discordant with germline, which a read error may explain. This chain connects TRBV7-8 to TRBJ2-3; no clear D gene. The CDR3 has 15 residues. Germline V gives CDR1 SGHVS, CDR2 FQNEAQ. CDR3 nucleotides: TGTGCCAGCAGCTTAGTGATGAAGGGATCCGATATGCAGTATTTT. It codes for CASSLVMKGSDMQYF.

The chain joins TRBV6-1 to TRBJ1-4; TRBD1 might be the D (5 bases). Germline CDR1 and CDR2: MNHNS and SASEGT. The CDR3 has 15 residues. Trimming cost V 5 bases and J 3 bases, with 13 bases left between them. The CDR3 here is CASSTDGAANEKLFF. The CDR3 DNA reads as TGTGCCAGCAGTACCGACGGGGCAGCTAATGAAAAACTGTTTTTT.

This sequence joins TRBV19 and TRBJ2-3, with D tentatively TRBD2 (5 bases). CDR1 LNHDA and CDR2 SQIVND come from the germline V gene (reference sequence). The germline V and J ends were trimmed by 1 base and 6 bases, with 11 bases remaining between them. CDR3 length: 14 residues. Here the CDR3 DNA reads TGTGCCAGTAGTATAGGACGGGATGCCGATACGCAGTATTTT. Amino acids: CASSIGRDADTQYF.

The chain has TRBV28 and TRBJ1-3; D is perhaps TRBD1 (5 bases). V shed 6 bases and J shed 1 base, with 13 bases lying between them. The CDR3 is 15 residues long. Per the germline V gene, CDR1 is MDHEN and CDR2 is SYDVKM. CDR3 DNA: TGTGCCAGCAGATCCCTCACAGGATCTGGAAACACCATATATTTT. It specifies CASRSLTGSGNTIYF.

In this sample, this clone turned up once. The CDR3 protein is CASSAGRYDGYTF. CDR3 DNA: TGTGCCAGCAGTGCAGGTCGATACGATGGCTACACCTTC. V gene TRBV2 combines with J gene TRBJ1-2, with unresolved D. Germline assignment: CDR1 SNHLY and CDR2 FYNNEI. This CDR3 region has 13 residues. Trimming removed 4 bases from V and 6 bases from J, with 12 bases in between.

The rearrangement uses TRBV18 and TRBJ2-3; 7 bases match TRBD2. Germline CDR1 KGHSH, CDR2 LQKENI. V lost 6 bases to trimming and J lost 3 bases; unmatched junction nucleotides: 18. This CDR3 has 18 amino acids. The CDR3 DNA is TGTGCCAGCTCGTCCTCCAGCGGCCTAGCGGAAAGGACAGATACGCAGTATTTT. Protein sequence: CASSSSSGLAERTDTQYF.

The V call is TRBV7-2, the J call TRBJ2-7, with D possibly being TRBD1 or TRBD2 (6 bases each). V was trimmed by 1 base and J by 6 bases, leaving 10 bases between them. Germline CDR1 reads SGHTA; CDR2 reads FQGNSA. The CDR3 runs to 13 residues. This CDR3 is CASSLGTGAEQYF. The DNA for the CDR3 is TGTGCCAGCAGCTTAGGTACGGGGGCCGAGCAGTACTTC.

In this sample, this clone turned up once. The genes are TRBV10-3 and TRBJ1-1; D remains ambiguous. This CDR3 spans 13 amino acids. V gave up 5 bases and J gave up 1 base, with 8 bases separating them. Germline CDR1 ENHRY, CDR2 SYGVKD. DNA of the CDR3: TGTGCCATCAGTCTAGGGCAGAACACTGAAGCTTTCTTT. Protein product: CAISLGQNTEAFF.